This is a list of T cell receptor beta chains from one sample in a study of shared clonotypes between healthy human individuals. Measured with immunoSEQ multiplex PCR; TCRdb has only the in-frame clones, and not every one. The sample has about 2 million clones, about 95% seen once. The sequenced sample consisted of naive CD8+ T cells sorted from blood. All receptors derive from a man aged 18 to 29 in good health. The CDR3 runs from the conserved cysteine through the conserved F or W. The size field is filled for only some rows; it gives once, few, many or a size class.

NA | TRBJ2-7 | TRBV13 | CASSLGTESSYEQYF
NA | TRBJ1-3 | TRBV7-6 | CASSLSGLGNTIYF
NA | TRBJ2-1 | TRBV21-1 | CASSKEPPQGPYNEQFF
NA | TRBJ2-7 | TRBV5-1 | CASSLADRVHEQYF
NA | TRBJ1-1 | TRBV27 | CASSLSRGRGEAFF
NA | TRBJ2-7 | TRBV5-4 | CASSYGTGNYEQYF
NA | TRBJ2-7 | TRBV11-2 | CASSLVSWARNEQYF
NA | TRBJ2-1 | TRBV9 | CASSPQPETGEQFF
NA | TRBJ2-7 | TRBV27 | CASSPGGGWNEQYF
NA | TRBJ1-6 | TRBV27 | CASSSLGVESHSPLHF
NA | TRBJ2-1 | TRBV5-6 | CASSLGSGGPPGYNEQFF
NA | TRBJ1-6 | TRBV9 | CASSPRTGQGNSPLHF
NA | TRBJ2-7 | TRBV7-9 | CASSLMGAEQYF
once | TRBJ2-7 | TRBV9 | CASSVGTGPYEQYF
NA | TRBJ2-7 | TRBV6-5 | CASTSGLAPYEQYF
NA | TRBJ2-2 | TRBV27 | CASKWTGMTGELFF
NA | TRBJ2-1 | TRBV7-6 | CASSLASTEQFF
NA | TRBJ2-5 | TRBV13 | CASSLESRQETQYF
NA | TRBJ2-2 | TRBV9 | CASSGRQGYTGELFF
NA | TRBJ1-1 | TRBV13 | CASSSEGADKNF
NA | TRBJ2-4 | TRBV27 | CASSLGTGVNIQYF
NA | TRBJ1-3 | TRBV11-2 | CASNLISSGNTIYF
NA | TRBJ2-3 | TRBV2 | CASSAEWSDTQYF
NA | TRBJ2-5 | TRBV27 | CASSLVVGEETQYF
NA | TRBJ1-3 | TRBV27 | CASSHGHPNRSGNTIYF
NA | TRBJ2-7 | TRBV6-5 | CASSYISGGEKYF
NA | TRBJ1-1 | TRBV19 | CASRPTGRTEAFF
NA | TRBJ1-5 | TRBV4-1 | CASSQDAGTGDQPQHF
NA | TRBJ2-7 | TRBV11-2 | CASSPGTSGLSSYEQYF
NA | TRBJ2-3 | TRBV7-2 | CASSFAGLLDTQYF
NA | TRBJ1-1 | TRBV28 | CASSQPTGGWTEAFF
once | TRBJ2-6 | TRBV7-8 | CASSFIGTGANVLTF
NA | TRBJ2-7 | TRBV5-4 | CASSDDETYEQYF
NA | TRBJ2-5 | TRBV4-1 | CASSQDSVGRGQETQYF
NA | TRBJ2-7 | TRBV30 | CAWSSTGYEQYF
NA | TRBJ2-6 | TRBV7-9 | CASTVLPGISGANVLTF
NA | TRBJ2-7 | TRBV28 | CASSFPEGISEQYF
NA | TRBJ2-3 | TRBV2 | CAGATDTQYF
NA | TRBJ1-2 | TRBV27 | CASSLSGQANYGYTF
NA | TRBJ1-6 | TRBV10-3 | CAIREGLSYNSPLHF
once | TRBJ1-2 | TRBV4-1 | CASSPTGYNWYGYTF
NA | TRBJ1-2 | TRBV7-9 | CASSTGTGGGYGYTF
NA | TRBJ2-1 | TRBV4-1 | CASSQLTGGDEQFF
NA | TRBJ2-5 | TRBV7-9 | CASSLRTNQETQYF
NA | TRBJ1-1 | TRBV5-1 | CASSHGTANTEAFF
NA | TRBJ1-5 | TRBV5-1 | CASSRDSNQPQHF
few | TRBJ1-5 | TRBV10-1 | CASTGPPAQPQHF
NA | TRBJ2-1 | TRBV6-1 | CASSEVRDRGPNEQFF
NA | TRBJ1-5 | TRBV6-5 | CASMNGQGGNQPQHF
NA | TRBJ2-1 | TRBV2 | CASSPEAASYNEQFF